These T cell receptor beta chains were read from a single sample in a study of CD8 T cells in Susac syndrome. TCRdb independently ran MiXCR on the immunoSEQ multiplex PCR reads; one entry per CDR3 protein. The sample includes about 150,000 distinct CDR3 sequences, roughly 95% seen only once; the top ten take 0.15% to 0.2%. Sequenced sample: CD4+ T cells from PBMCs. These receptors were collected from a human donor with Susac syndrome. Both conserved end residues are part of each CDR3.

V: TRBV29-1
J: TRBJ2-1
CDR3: CSVGTSGGEYEQFF

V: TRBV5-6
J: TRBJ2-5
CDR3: CASTNRGGLQETQYF

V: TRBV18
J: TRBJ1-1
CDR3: CASSPSVNTEAFF

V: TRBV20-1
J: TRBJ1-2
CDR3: CSAPEGVNYGYTF

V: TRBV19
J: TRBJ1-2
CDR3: CASKGDGTSRSYTF

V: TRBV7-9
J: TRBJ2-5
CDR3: CASSSEDLADQETQYF

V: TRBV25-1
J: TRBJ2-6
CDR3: CASRGGLAGTFSGANVLTF

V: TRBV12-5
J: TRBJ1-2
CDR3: CASGPSWGADGRYTF

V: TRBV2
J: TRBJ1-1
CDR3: CASTRDGNTEAFF

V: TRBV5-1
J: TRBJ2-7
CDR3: CASSPLRVEEQYF

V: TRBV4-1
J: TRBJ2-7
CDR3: CASSPEGTGGYEQYF

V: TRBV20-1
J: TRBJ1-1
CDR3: CSAPPGQGEAFF

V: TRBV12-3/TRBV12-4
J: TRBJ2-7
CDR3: CASTMGLAFPHEQYF

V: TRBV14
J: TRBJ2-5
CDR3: CASSQVLGGGTQYF

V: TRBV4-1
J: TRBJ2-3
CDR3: CASSHPVERVTDTQYF

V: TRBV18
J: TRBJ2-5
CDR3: CASSPLQGLQETQYF

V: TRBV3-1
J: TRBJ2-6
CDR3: CASSRRQGGDYSGANVLTF

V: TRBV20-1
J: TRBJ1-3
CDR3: CSAREAGNTIYF

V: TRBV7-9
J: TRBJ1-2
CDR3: CASSPGEASGYTF

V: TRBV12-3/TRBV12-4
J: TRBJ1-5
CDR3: CASSTGQNNQPQHF

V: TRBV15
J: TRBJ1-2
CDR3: CATSRESYGYTF

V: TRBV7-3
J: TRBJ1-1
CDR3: CASSFTGAGTEAFF

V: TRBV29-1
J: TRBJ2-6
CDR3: CSVGVSGANVLTF

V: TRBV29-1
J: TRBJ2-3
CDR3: CSVWGDRGPSTDTQYF

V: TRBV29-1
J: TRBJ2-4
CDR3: CSVEGMAKNIQYF

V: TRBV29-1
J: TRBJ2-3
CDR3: CSALWADTQYF

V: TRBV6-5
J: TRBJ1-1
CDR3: CASSRGGLNTEAFF

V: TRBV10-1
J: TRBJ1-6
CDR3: CASAPGQGNSPLHF

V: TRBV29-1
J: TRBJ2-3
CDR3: CSDDRGDGTDTQYF

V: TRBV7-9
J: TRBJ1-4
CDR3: CATSTNEKLFF

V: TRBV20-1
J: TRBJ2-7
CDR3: CSAKKTFSSYEQYF

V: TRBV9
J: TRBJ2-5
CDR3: CASASQEGETQYF

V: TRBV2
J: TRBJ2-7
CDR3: CASSGRGLSGEQYF

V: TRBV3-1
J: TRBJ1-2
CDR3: CASSQDLGRGDGYTF

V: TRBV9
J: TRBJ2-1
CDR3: CASSVTGVSSNEQFF

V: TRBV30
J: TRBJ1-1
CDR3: CAWSGSLHRTATEAFF

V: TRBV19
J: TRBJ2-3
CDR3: CATTGGNLADTQYF

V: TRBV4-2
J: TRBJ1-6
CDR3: CASSQDPNSPLHF

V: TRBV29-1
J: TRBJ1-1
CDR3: CSVEGGSGTFF

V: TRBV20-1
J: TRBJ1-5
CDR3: CSASRGRGVGQPQHF

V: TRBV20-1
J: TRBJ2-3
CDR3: CSASDLGSTDTQYF

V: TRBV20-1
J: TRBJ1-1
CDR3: CSAGSTVLNTEAFF

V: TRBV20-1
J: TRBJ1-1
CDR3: CSADLQGYTEAFF

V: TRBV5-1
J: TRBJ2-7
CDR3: CASSPAGGHEQYF

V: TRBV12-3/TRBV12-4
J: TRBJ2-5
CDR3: CASSLAGQGTQETQYF

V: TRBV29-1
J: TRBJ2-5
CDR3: CSAGGVRLAGKETQYF